One and the same sample provided the 7 T cell receptor beta chains below, sequenced in a study of shared clonotypes between healthy human individuals. The method was immunoSEQ multiplex PCR; TCRdb's version includes in-frame clones alone and lacks a portion of them. The sample has 2 million to 2.5 million clones, roughly 93% seen once. The sample consisted of naive CD4+ T cells from PBMCs. Subset meaning: CD45RA+ positively selected. These TCRs come from a man aged 18 to 30 in good health. Some clones in this sample may be carry-over from other donors' samples.

This sequence joins TRBV5-1 and TRBJ1-2; D uncertain. Germline V gives CDR1 SGHRS, CDR2 YFSETQ. V was shortened by 0 bases and J by 6 bases, with 12 bases between the two germline ends. This CDR3 region has 14 residues. CDR3 nucleotides: TGCGCCAGCAGCTTGGAGCCGGGAACGCATGGCTACACCTTC. It is translated as CASSLEPGTHGYTF.

The chain is built from TRBV6-5 and TRBJ2-5, with TRBD2 identical over 7 bases. V gave up 6 bases and J gave up 1 base; unmatched junction bases: 8. The CDR3 runs to 15 residues. Germline lookup yields CDR1 MNHEY and CDR2 SVGAGI. The CDR3 loop is CASRTTLAAQETQYF. The CDR3 DNA is TGTGCCAGCAGAACAACCCTAGCGGCCCAAGAGACCCAGTACTTC.

The J gene is TRBJ2-5, the V gene TRBV2, with 9 bases that match TRBD1. The end of the DNA aligns better with TRBJ2-7, so the J call may be wrong. The V gene's germline CDR1 is SNHLY and CDR2 FYNNEI. The CDR3 contains 12 residues. The CDR3 protein is CASSEDRGEQYF. The CDR3, as DNA: TGTGCCAGCAGCGAGGACAGGGGCGAGCAGTACTTC.

V gene TRBV7-8 combines with J gene TRBJ2-3; 8 bases agree with TRBD1. Germline V lookup: CDR1 SGHVS, CDR2 FQNEAQ. The V gene end was trimmed by 3 bases and the J gene end by 4 bases; junction bases not matched to a gene: 15. The CDR3 is made up of 18 amino acids. The CDR3 bases are TGTGCCAGCAGCTTCAGGCAGGGGGCGAGCAGATCCGCAGATACGCAGTATTTT. Protein product: CASSFRQGASRSADTQYF.

This clone was seen only once. The sample holds other DNA sequences that translate to the same CDR3. The CDR3 loop reads CSVDRNYGYTF. The CDR3 bases are TGCAGCGTTGACAGAAACTATGGCTACACCTTC. The chain couples TRBV29-1 to TRBJ1-2; D unresolved. The CDR3 extends over 11 amino acids. V was trimmed by 3 bases and J by 2 bases, leaving 4 bases between them. CDR1 and CDR2 (germline): SQVTM, ANQGSEA.

The rearrangement links TRBV7-3 to TRBJ2-3; unclear D gene. V lost 0 bases and J 4 bases, leaving 11 bases between the germline ends. Germline values: CDR1 SGHTA, CDR2 FQGTGA. CDR3 length: 15 residues. CDR3 sequence: CASSLTSFLADTQYF. The DNA for the CDR3 is TGTGCCAGCAGCTTAACGAGCTTTTTGGCAGATACGCAGTATTTT.

This clone was recorded a few times. The chain recombines TRBV5-1 with TRBJ1-1; D is unclear. Per germline, CDR1 SGHRS and CDR2 YFSETQ. V lost 3 bases to trimming and J lost 2 bases, with 11 bases between them. The CDR3 length is 14 residues. The CDR3 sequence: CASSSQVGNTEAFF. The CDR3 region has the DNA TGCGCCAGCAGCTCTCAGGTGGGAAACACTGAAGCTTTCTTT.